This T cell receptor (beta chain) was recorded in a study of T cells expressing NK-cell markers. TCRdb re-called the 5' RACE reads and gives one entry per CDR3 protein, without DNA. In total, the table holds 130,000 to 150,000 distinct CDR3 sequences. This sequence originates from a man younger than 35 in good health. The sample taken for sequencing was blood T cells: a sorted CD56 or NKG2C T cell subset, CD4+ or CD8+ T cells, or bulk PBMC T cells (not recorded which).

The CDR3 reads CSVEGSGDTYNEQFF. The chain combines TRBV29-1 with TRBJ2-1; TCRdb designates TRBD2, a call that cannot be tested without DNA. The CDR3 has 15 amino acids. Germline CDR1 SQVTM, CDR2 ANQGSEA.